Listed below are T cell receptor beta chains from one sample, sequenced in a study of T cell responses to AZD1222 COVID-19 vaccine. Profiling relied on immunoSEQ multiplex PCR, and the TCRdb table lists in-frame clones only, not all of them. The table has fewer than 150,000 clones, about 88% seen once. The sample was peripheral blood, taken 28 days after the second AZD1222 dose. Receptor source: an adult who received the AZD1222 COVID-19 vaccine. The CDR3 runs from the conserved cysteine through the conserved F or W. The D gene is left open where the match is weak. Clone size appears in some rows only: once, few, many, or a class for an expanded clone.

j_call v_call d_call clone_size cdr3_nt cdr3_aa
TRBJ1-3 TRBV7-2 . . TGTGCCAGCACCCTGAGGGTTTCTGGAAACACCATATATTTT CASTLRVSGNTIYF
TRBJ1-6 TRBV2 . . TGTGCCAGCATTGGGGATAATTCACCCCTCCACTTT CASIGDNSPLHF
TRBJ2-3 TRBV9 TRBD1 . TGTGCCAGCAGCGTAGAGGGGGCAACGCAGTATTTT CASSVEGATQYF
TRBJ2-2 TRBV4-3 TRBD2 . TGCGCCAGCAGCCAAAACCCAGCCGGGGGGGGCCAATCCGGGGAGCTGTTTTTT CASSQNPAGGGQSGELFF
TRBJ2-1 TRBV3-1/TRBV3-2 TRBD1 . TGTGCCAGCAGCCAAAACGGACAGGGGAACAATGAGCAGTTCTTC CASSQNGQGNNEQFF
TRBJ2-3 TRBV5-1 . . TGCGCCAGCAGCTTTGAGTCTGGTGTAGATACGCAGTATTTT CASSFESGVDTQYF
TRBJ2-1 TRBV24-1 TRBD1 . TGTGCCACCAGTGATTTGGGGACAGGGGACTACAATGAGCAGTTCTTC CATSDLGTGDYNEQFF
TRBJ2-1 TRBV19 . . TGTGCCAGTAGTCCCTTTTACAATGAGCAGTTCTTC CASSPFYNEQFF
TRBJ2-2 TRBV9 . . TGTGCCAGCAGCGAGTGGACAGACGCGAACACCGGGGAGCTGTTTTTT CASSEWTDANTGELFF
TRBJ2-1 TRBV28 . . TGTGCCAGCAGTGCCCACAGGGCCTCCTACAATGAGCAGTTCTTC CASSAHRASYNEQFF
TRBJ1-6 TRBV2 TRBD1 . TGTGCCAGCAGTCGGGACAGCAATAATTCACCCCTCCACTTT CASSRDSNNSPLHF
TRBJ1-2 TRBV3-1/TRBV3-2 . . TGTGCCAGCAGCCAAGGCGGAGGGCAGGGCGGATTTGGCTACACCTTC CASSQGGGQGGFGYTF
TRBJ1-5 TRBV5-5 TRBD1 few TGTGCCAGCAGCGCCGGGACAGGGTCTTATAGCAATCAGCCCCAGCATTTT CASSAGTGSYSNQPQHF
TRBJ1-1 TRBV4-2 . . TGTGCCAGCAGCCAAGATGGACCGCCAAGTACTGAAGCTTTCTTT CASSQDGPPSTEAFF
TRBJ2-7 TRBV27 TRBD1 . TGTGCCAGCAGTTACGACAGGGGTGGATACGAGCAGTACTTC CASSYDRGGYEQYF
TRBJ2-7 TRBV19 . . TGTGCCAGTAGCCTACCCGGGGGACAGCCTTACGAGCAGTACTTC CASSLPGGQPYEQYF
TRBJ1-6 TRBV15 TRBD1 . TGTGCCACCAGCAGAGGATCTGCCGGGACAGCTAATTCACCCCTCCACTTT CATSRGSAGTANSPLHF
TRBJ2-3 TRBV24-1 . . TGTGCCACCAGTGATTTGCAAGGCGGGACCTCACTTATAAATACGCAGTATTTT CATSDLQGGTSLINTQYF
TRBJ2-3 TRBV25-1 TRBD1 . TGTGCCAGCAGTCCCCGGACAGGGTGGGATACGCAGTATTTT CASSPRTGWDTQYF
TRBJ2-7 TRBV6-1 . . TGTGCCAGCAGTGAATCAGGCGGTACCTACGAGCAGTACTTC CASSESGGTYEQYF
TRBJ1-5 TRBV28 TRBD1 . TGTGCCAGCAGTTTACCCAGACAGGGCCATCAGCCCCAGCATTTT CASSLPRQGHQPQHF
TRBJ2-3 TRBV5-8 . . TGTGCCAGCAGCCGGGATGGGACCTCGCTGGATACGCAGTATTTT CASSRDGTSLDTQYF
TRBJ1-5 TRBV7-2 . . TGTGCCAGCAGCTTAGGAGGACGGATCAATCAGCCCCAGCATTTT CASSLGGRINQPQHF
TRBJ1-6 TRBV9 . once TGTGCCAGCAGCGTAGGCGGAGAGGTAGAACCCCTCCACTTT CASSVGGEVEPLHF
TRBJ2-7 TRBV6-5 . . TGTGCCAGCAGTTCCTCCCTCCATACAGGACTCCGCGAGCAGTACTTC CASSSSLHTGLREQYF
TRBJ2-7 TRBV24-1 . . TGTGCCACCAGTGATCCCTTCGGCTACGAGCAGTACTTC CATSDPFGYEQYF
TRBJ1-5 TRBV29-1 . . TGCAGCGTTGGGGTGGGGGGAGGCAATCAGCCCCAGCATTTT CSVGVGGGNQPQHF
TRBJ2-1 TRBV3-1/TRBV3-2 . . TGTGCCAGCAGTGGTGGGAGTTGGAATGAGCAGTTCTTC CASSGGSWNEQFF
TRBJ1-5 TRBV7-8 . . TGTGCCAGCTCAACAGGTAGCAATCAGCCCCAGCATTTT CASSTGSNQPQHF
TRBJ2-5 TRBV4-3 TRBD2 . TGCGCCAGCAGCCAAGCCACCGGGACTAGCGGGGGGTTCCAAGAGACCCAGTACTTC CASSQATGTSGGFQETQYF
TRBJ1-2 TRBV30 . . TGTGCCTGGACCCAAGACGGGGGCTACACCTTC CAWTQDGGYTF